This T cell receptor beta chain stems from a study of T cells in tumors after PD-1 blockade (dated by TCRdb to the late 2010s). About the investigation overall: Prior checkpoint blockade, systemic immunosuppressant use, and recent radiotherapy or other anti-cancer therapy within 4 weeks were grounds for patient exclusion. Some patients also continued taking vismodegib 150 mg daily during anti-PD-1 treatment. Patients received pembrolizumab 200 mg every 3 weeks or cemiplimab 350 mg every 2 weeks. An average of approximately 120,000 TCR templates (range roughly 23,000-257,772) and 36,536 unique clonotypes was obtained for peripheral blood samples. To compare blood and tumor clonotypes, bulk TCR sequencing was performed on 9 to 11 peripheral blood samples from 5 patients. Paired single-cell RNA and TCR sequencing was performed on site-matched tumors from BCC or SCC patients before and after anti-PD-1 therapy. RECIST version 1.1 was the standard used to evaluate clinical response. Results the study describes overall, beyond this receptor: About two fifths of tumor TCR clonotypes were detected in blood, and some novel exhausted tumor clones were observed in pre-treatment blood, which was taken as suggesting peripheral recruitment. The source of novel T cell clones was not identified and could include lymphoid organs or rare unexpanded clones within the tumor or its periphery.

The immunoSEQ platform was used for deep TCRbeta sequencing. Per the original workflow: For further analysis, only productive rearrangements were exported from the immunoSEQ Analyzer. Bulk TCRbeta clonotypes were assigned T cell phenotypes by matching to single-cell RNA+TCR-seq clones sharing the same TCRbeta sequence. Clone enrichment in tumor was computed as tumor frequency divided by PBMC frequency from bulk TCR sequencing. GLIPH was used to sort TCRs into specificity groups, which are clusters of distinct TCRs that likely recognize common antigens through shared CDR3 motifs. TCRdb limited this immuneACCESS table to in-frame rearrangements with V and J called. A share of clones is missing; checked studies link under half to unresolved V genes, and the rest is unexplained. The DNA gave D and trimming, while V, J and clone size come from that table. For this sample the table gives 32,000 or so clones, of which more than 70% were detected only once. More than 30% of the sample rests with the top ten.

Interpreted using the paper, the time point label stands for: before anti-PD-1 therapy. For bulk TCRbeta sequencing, genomic DNA was extracted from tumor biopsies or peripheral blood, and input amounts ranged from about 616 ng to 6,500 ng. Every patient had histologically proven advanced or metastatic basal or squamous cell carcinoma and was a poor candidate for surgical resection. Of the ten to twelve patients in the basal cell carcinoma cohort, 7 or 8 underwent bulk tumor TCR sequencing. From cysteine to phenylalanine, the CDR3 is 15 amino acids long. Only the CDR3 portion is preserved as DNA: 45 bases, with reading frame beginning at the first base. The germline V gene provides CDR1 SGDLS and CDR2 YYNGEE. A distance of 17 bases separates the germline ends of V and J, which lose 4 bases and 3 bases respectively. Comments on this clone: The target of this receptor is not known. No base quality information exists; no much larger clone differs at one position.

Recombination joined TRBV9 with TRBJ2-7, and perhaps TRBD2 as D gene, on 6 matching bases. The source is a human donor with basal cell carcinoma. Specimen: PBMCs, collected before anti-PD-1 treatment. The DNA sequence is as follows: TGTGCCAGCAGCCTTAGGCGGGACGGATACTACGAGCAGTACTTC. It is translated as CASSLRRDGYYEQYF.